This TCR beta chain came from a study of T cell responses to AZD1222 COVID-19 vaccine. Some clones are missing from TCRdb's copy, which holds only in-frame ones; the method was immunoSEQ multiplex PCR. The sample has 140,000 or so clones, 86% seen once. The V and J ends lost 3 bases and 2 bases, in that order; junction bases with no gene match: 8. The CDR3 sequence is 15 residues long. CDR1 is SGHRS, CDR2 YFSETQ, per germline. This chain connects TRBV5-1 to TRBJ2-7, with TRBD2 matching 7 bases. Sequences were derived from peripheral blood, sampled 28 days after the second AZD1222 dose. The receptor was isolated from an adult who received the AZD1222 COVID-19 vaccine. In nucleotides, the CDR3 is TGCGCCAGCAGCTCTAGCGGAGGCTCGGCCTACGAGCAGTACTTC. Translating gives CASSSSGGSAYEQYF. Combining the CDR3 with reference TRBV5-1 and TRBJ2-7 gives the whole variable domain KAGVTQTPRYLIKTRGQQVTLSCSPISGHRSVSWYQQTPGQGLQFLFEYFSETQRNKGNFPGRFSGRQFSNSRSEMNVSTLELGDSALYLCASSSSGGSAYEQYFGPGTRLTVT.